This T cell receptor beta chain was recovered during a study of T cells in Graves' hyperthyroidism and ophthalmopathy. Study information: Peripheral blood collection took place at initial diagnosis, before any treatment.

Authors of the study amplified TCR beta CDR3 regions from RNA transcripts. When the TCR CDR3 underwent first-round RT-PCR, the HTBI primer set was used. Each CDR3 protein gets one entry after TCRdb re-called the multiplex PCR reads with MiXCR. The data hold some 440,000 distinct CDR3 sequences, with about 15% observed a single time. Study-level results: Most thyroid clonotypes expanded above 0.001 appeared in blood too. The authors' 13 V-J model separated ophthalmopathy from stable hyperthyroidism.

The study defined stable Graves' hyperthyroidism as no ophthalmopathy progression within 18 months. To note about this clonotype: The antigen remains unidentified.

Per germline, CDR1 SNHLY and CDR2 FYNNEI. V was cut by 3 bases and J by 3 bases, with 18 bases left in between. The CDR3 sequence is 17 residues long. The sequenced material came from blood. The TCR comes from a woman aged 18-29 years with Graves' hyperthyroidism. The V call is TRBV2, the J call TRBJ1-5, with D hard to call. This CDR3 is CASSDVADPLNNQPQHF. Here the CDR3 DNA reads TGTGCCAGCAGTGATGTGGCAGACCCGTTGAACAATCAGCCCCAGCATTTT.